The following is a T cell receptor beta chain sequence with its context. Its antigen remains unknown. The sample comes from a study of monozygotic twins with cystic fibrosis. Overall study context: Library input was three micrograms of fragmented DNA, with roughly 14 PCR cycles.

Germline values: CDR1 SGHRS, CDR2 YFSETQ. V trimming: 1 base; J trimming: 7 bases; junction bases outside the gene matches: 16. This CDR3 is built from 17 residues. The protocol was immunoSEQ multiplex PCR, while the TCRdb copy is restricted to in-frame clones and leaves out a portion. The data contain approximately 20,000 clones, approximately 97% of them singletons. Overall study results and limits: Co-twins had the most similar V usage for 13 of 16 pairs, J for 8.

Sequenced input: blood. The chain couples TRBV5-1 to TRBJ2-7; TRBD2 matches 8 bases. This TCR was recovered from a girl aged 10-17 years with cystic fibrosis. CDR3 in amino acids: CASSLTSVREGLGEQYF. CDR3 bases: TGCGCCAGCAGCTTGACGTCTGTCCGGGAGGGCCTCGGAGAGCAGTACTTC.